The entry below gives a single T cell receptor beta chain sequence along with its context. Its antigen remains unidentified. This sample was included in a study of yellow fever vaccine responses in identical twins. Regarding the study as a whole: Reports say the vaccine T cell response in twins looked partly convergent and partly personalized.

In TCRdb, the RT-PCR reads were re-called with MiXCR into one record per CDR3 protein. The table lists under 20,000 distinct CDR3 sequences, 65% to 75% of them singletons. Trimming removed 2 bases from V and 2 bases from J, with 10 bases in between. The CDR3 covers 14 residues. Per germline, CDR1 MNHEY and CDR2 SMNVEV (reference sequence). Sequencing was performed on T cells from blood (PBMCs), unsorted or a sorted subset (not recorded which), taken before or after yellow fever vaccination (not recorded which). The chain couples TRBV27 to TRBJ2-7; maybe TRBD2 (6 bases). The TCR was taken from a woman aged 18-35 years who received the yellow fever vaccine. The CDR3 spells CASSLGTGAYEQYF. The CDR3 DNA follows: TGTGCCAGCAGTTTAGGGACTGGAGCCTACGAGCAGTACTTC.